This is a list of T cell receptor beta chains from one sample in a study of neurological immune-mediated disorders. TCRdb processed the 5' RACE reads anew with MiXCR; each CDR3 protein has one entry. Among over 90,000 distinct CDR3 sequences listed, 10% to 13% were seen once. The sample was PBMCs. These receptors all come from a female donor with HTLV-1-associated myelopathy (HAM/TSP). CDR3s include the opening cysteine and the closing phenylalanine or tryptophan. The order of the fields is J gene, V gene, D gene, clone size, CDR3 protein, CDR3 DNA. D genes are given only for firm matches. Size tells how often a clone was seen (once, few, many) or the class of an expanded clone, and some rows leave it out.

J gene: TRBJ2-7; V gene: TRBV4-1; D gene: .; clone size: few; CDR3 protein: CASSQDGRTPVYEQYF; CDR3 DNA: TGCGCCAGCAGCCAAGATGGCCGGACACCAGTCTACGAGCAGTACTTC
J gene: TRBJ2-1; V gene: TRBV28; D gene: TRBD2; clone size: many; CDR3 protein: CASSYRGGGVYNEQFF; CDR3 DNA: TGTGCCAGCAGTTACCGCGGGGGGGGAGTGTACAATGAGCAGTTCTTC
J gene: TRBJ2-3; V gene: TRBV12-3/TRBV12-4; D gene: .; clone size: few; CDR3 protein: CASSLGSNRLTDTQYF; CDR3 DNA: TGTGCCAGCAGTTTGGGAAGCAACAGATTGACAGATACGCAGTATTTT
J gene: TRBJ1-3; V gene: TRBV3-1; D gene: .; clone size: many; CDR3 protein: CASSQGSGVSGNTIYF; CDR3 DNA: TGTGCCAGCAGCCAAGGGTCAGGTGTTTCTGGAAACACCATATATTTT
J gene: TRBJ1-1; V gene: TRBV5-1; D gene: TRBD1; clone size: many; CDR3 protein: CASSLADRDRTEAFF; CDR3 DNA: TGCGCCAGCAGCTTGGCCGACAGGGATCGAACTGAAGCTTTCTTT
J gene: TRBJ2-1; V gene: TRBV5-1; D gene: TRBD1; clone size: many; CDR3 protein: CASSLGTGPNEQFF; CDR3 DNA: TGCGCCAGCAGCTTGGGGACAGGCCCCAATGAGCAGTTCTTC
J gene: TRBJ2-7; V gene: TRBV10-3; D gene: .; clone size: many; CDR3 protein: CAISDHPDRTYEQYF; CDR3 DNA: TGTGCCATCAGTGACCACCCGGACAGAACCTACGAGCAGTACTTC
J gene: TRBJ2-5; V gene: TRBV5-1; D gene: TRBD1; clone size: many; CDR3 protein: CASSLVQGEETQYF; CDR3 DNA: TGCGCCAGCAGCTTGGTTCAGGGGGAAGAGACCCAGTACTTC
J gene: TRBJ1-6; V gene: TRBV5-1; D gene: .; clone size: many; CDR3 protein: CASSLDGGNYNSPLHF; CDR3 DNA: TGCGCCAGCAGCTTGGATGGGGGGAACTATAATTCACCCCTCCACTTT
J gene: TRBJ2-3; V gene: TRBV4-1; D gene: TRBD2; clone size: many; CDR3 protein: CASSRTSGGEDTQYF; CDR3 DNA: TGCGCCAGCAGCCGGACTAGCGGGGGGGAAGATACGCAGTATTTT
J gene: TRBJ2-2; V gene: TRBV11-3; D gene: .; clone size: many; CDR3 protein: CASSTSAGRDTGELFF; CDR3 DNA: TGTGCCAGCAGCACGAGCGCAGGGCGAGACACCGGGGAGCTGTTTTTT
J gene: TRBJ2-6; V gene: TRBV10-3; D gene: .; clone size: .; CDR3 protein: CASNGGPGANVLTF; CDR3 DNA: TGTGCCTCGAATGGGGGGCCTGGGGCCAACGTCCTGACTTTC
J gene: TRBJ2-2; V gene: TRBV7-9; D gene: TRBD1; clone size: many; CDR3 protein: CASSPDRAGELFF; CDR3 DNA: TGTGCCAGCAGCCCTGACAGGGCCGGGGAGCTGTTTTTT
J gene: TRBJ2-7; V gene: TRBV7-8; D gene: .; clone size: many; CDR3 protein: CASSLVVVGTEAYEQYF; CDR3 DNA: TGTGCCAGCAGCTTAGTTGTAGTTGGTACGGAAGCCTACGAGCAGTACTTC
J gene: TRBJ2-3; V gene: TRBV29-1; D gene: .; clone size: many; CDR3 protein: CSVESRTGTDTQYF; CDR3 DNA: TGCAGCGTTGAAAGTCGAACGGGCACAGATACGCAGTATTTT
J gene: TRBJ2-2; V gene: TRBV2; D gene: .; clone size: many; CDR3 protein: CASSELASGELFF; CDR3 DNA: TGTGCCAGCAGTGAACTCGCTTCCGGGGAGCTGTTTTTT
J gene: TRBJ2-2; V gene: TRBV4-1; D gene: .; clone size: many; CDR3 protein: CASSQGDRNGELFF; CDR3 DNA: TGCGCCAGCAGCCAAGGGGATAGAAACGGGGAGCTGTTTTTT
J gene: TRBJ2-1; V gene: TRBV7-9; D gene: .; clone size: many; CDR3 protein: CASSLGDSPYNEQFF; CDR3 DNA: TGTGCCAGCAGCTTAGGAGACAGTCCCTACAATGAGCAGTTCTTC
J gene: TRBJ2-2; V gene: TRBV20-1; D gene: TRBD2; clone size: many; CDR3 protein: CSARDPKRGVSGELFF; CDR3 DNA: TGCAGTGCTAGAGATCCCAAGCGGGGGGTATCCGGGGAGCTGTTTTTT
J gene: TRBJ2-3; V gene: TRBV5-1; D gene: TRBD2; clone size: many; CDR3 protein: CASSLAGEADTQYF; CDR3 DNA: TGCGCCAGCAGCCTAGCGGGGGAGGCAGATACGCAGTATTTT
J gene: TRBJ1-2; V gene: TRBV7-2; D gene: .; clone size: .; CDR3 protein: CASSNPRVSHSRYYGYTF; CDR3 DNA: TGTGCCAGCAGCAATCCGAGGGTGTCGCACAGCAGATACTATGGCTACACCTTC
J gene: TRBJ2-7; V gene: TRBV2; D gene: TRBD2; clone size: many; CDR3 protein: CASTAGTSGYEQYF; CDR3 DNA: TGTGCCAGCACCGCCGGGACTAGTGGCTACGAGCAGTACTTC
J gene: TRBJ2-1; V gene: TRBV4-1; D gene: .; clone size: many; CDR3 protein: CASSLEGLPNTYNEQFF; CDR3 DNA: TGCGCCAGCAGCCTAGAGGGGCTCCCAAACACGTACAATGAGCAGTTCTTC
J gene: TRBJ1-1; V gene: TRBV6-6; D gene: .; clone size: many; CDR3 protein: CASRTEDRHEAFF; CDR3 DNA: TGTGCCAGCAGGACGGAGGACAGACATGAAGCTTTCTTT
J gene: TRBJ2-3; V gene: TRBV15; D gene: .; clone size: many; CDR3 protein: CAIARGDTPSTDTQYF; CDR3 DNA: TGTGCCATCGCACGTGGGGACACTCCTAGCACAGATACGCAGTATTTT
J gene: TRBJ2-7; V gene: TRBV14; D gene: TRBD2; clone size: few; CDR3 protein: CASSKKRGGLINEQYF; CDR3 DNA: TGTGCCAGCAGCAAGAAGCGGGGGGGCCTTATCAACGAGCAGTACTTC
J gene: TRBJ2-2; V gene: TRBV2; D gene: TRBD2; clone size: .; CDR3 protein: CASSESGGATGELFF; CDR3 DNA: TGTGCCAGCAGTGAAAGCGGGGGGGCTACCGGGGAGCTGTTTTTT
J gene: TRBJ2-6; V gene: TRBV28; D gene: .; clone size: many; CDR3 protein: CASSGTGANVLTF; CDR3 DNA: TGTGCCAGCAGCGGCACGGGGGCCAACGTCCTGACTTTC
J gene: TRBJ2-7; V gene: TRBV5-1; D gene: .; clone size: many; CDR3 protein: CASSLDPARGREQYF; CDR3 DNA: TGCGCCAGCAGCTTGGATCCCGCCCGGGGCCGTGAGCAGTACTTC
J gene: TRBJ2-7; V gene: TRBV7-9; D gene: TRBD2; clone size: .; CDR3 protein: CASSLASGGVDEQYF; CDR3 DNA: TGTGCCAGCAGCTTAGCGAGCGGGGGGGTAGACGAGCAGTACTTC
J gene: TRBJ2-2; V gene: TRBV5-1; D gene: .; clone size: many; CDR3 protein: CASSPQEAGELFF; CDR3 DNA: TGCGCCAGCAGCCCCCAGGAGGCCGGGGAGCTGTTTTTT
J gene: TRBJ2-7; V gene: TRBV7-9; D gene: TRBD1; clone size: many; CDR3 protein: CASSETGVLYEQYF; CDR3 DNA: TGTGCCAGCAGCGAGACAGGGGTCCTCTACGAGCAGTACTTC
J gene: TRBJ2-1; V gene: TRBV9; D gene: .; clone size: many; CDR3 protein: CASSQAGYGEQFF; CDR3 DNA: TGTGCCAGCAGCCAGGCGGGGTACGGTGAGCAGTTCTTC
J gene: TRBJ2-3; V gene: TRBV29-1; D gene: .; clone size: many; CDR3 protein: CSVEGRGKYTQYF; CDR3 DNA: TGCAGCGTGGAGGGCAGGGGAAAATATACGCAGTATTTT
J gene: TRBJ2-4; V gene: TRBV20-1; D gene: TRBD1; clone size: many; CDR3 protein: CSARQGENIQYF; CDR3 DNA: TGCAGTGCCAGACAGGGGGAAAACATTCAGTACTTC
J gene: TRBJ2-5; V gene: TRBV7-2; D gene: TRBD2; clone size: many; CDR3 protein: CASSPRGSGWETQYF; CDR3 DNA: TGTGCCAGCAGCCCTAGAGGTAGCGGGTGGGAGACCCAGTACTTC
J gene: TRBJ1-1; V gene: TRBV20-1; D gene: TRBD1; clone size: .; CDR3 protein: CSASLDRGTEDFF; CDR3 DNA: TGCAGTGCTTCTTTGGACAGGGGGACTGAAGATTTCTTT
J gene: TRBJ1-1; V gene: TRBV7-3; D gene: .; clone size: many; CDR3 protein: CASSPTGNTEAFF; CDR3 DNA: TGTGCCAGCAGCCCTACAGGGAACACTGAAGCTTTCTTT
J gene: TRBJ2-7; V gene: TRBV20-1; D gene: .; clone size: .; CDR3 protein: CSARGNDRRYYEQYF; CDR3 DNA: TGCAGTGCTAGGGGAAACGACAGGCGTTACTACGAGCAGTACTTC
J gene: TRBJ1-5; V gene: TRBV5-5; D gene: TRBD1; clone size: many; CDR3 protein: CASSPRTGDSNQPQHF; CDR3 DNA: TGTGCCAGCAGCCCCCGGACAGGGGATAGCAATCAGCCCCAGCATTTT
J gene: TRBJ2-1; V gene: TRBV29-1; D gene: TRBD1; clone size: .; CDR3 protein: CSAGKGGTGYNEQFF; CDR3 DNA: TGCAGCGCTGGCAAAGGCGGGACAGGTTACAATGAGCAGTTCTTC
J gene: TRBJ2-7; V gene: TRBV7-2; D gene: .; clone size: many; CDR3 protein: CASSLAQGGAYEQYF; CDR3 DNA: TGTGCCAGCAGCTTAGCGCAGGGGGGGGCCTACGAGCAGTACTTC
J gene: TRBJ1-2; V gene: TRBV6-5; D gene: .; clone size: many; CDR3 protein: CASSLGTPPLARGYTF; CDR3 DNA: TGTGCCAGCAGTCTCGGGACTCCTCCCCTGGCTCGTGGCTACACCTTC
J gene: TRBJ2-3; V gene: TRBV7-7; D gene: .; clone size: many; CDR3 protein: CASSLVSADTQYF; CDR3 DNA: TGTGCCAGCAGCTTAGTATCAGCAGATACGCAGTATTTT
J gene: TRBJ2-3; V gene: TRBV6-2/TRBV6-3; D gene: TRBD2; clone size: many; CDR3 protein: CASSPNIAGDTDTQYF; CDR3 DNA: TGTGCCAGCAGTCCAAATATAGCGGGGGACACAGATACGCAGTATTTT
J gene: TRBJ1-2; V gene: TRBV20-1; D gene: .; clone size: .; CDR3 protein: CSAKAYLNYGYTF; CDR3 DNA: TGCAGTGCTAAGGCTTATCTTAACTATGGCTACACCTTC
J gene: TRBJ2-2; V gene: TRBV5-1; D gene: .; clone size: many; CDR3 protein: CASSLGFREAGELFF; CDR3 DNA: TGCGCCAGCAGCTTGGGCTTCAGGGAGGCCGGGGAGCTGTTTTTT
J gene: TRBJ2-2; V gene: TRBV7-9; D gene: .; clone size: many; CDR3 protein: CASSLLSDWTGELFF; CDR3 DNA: TGTGCCAGCAGCTTATTGTCAGATTGGACCGGGGAGCTGTTTTTT
J gene: TRBJ2-5; V gene: TRBV18; D gene: TRBD1; clone size: .; CDR3 protein: CASSPGQNSETQYF; CDR3 DNA: TGTGCCAGCTCACCGGGACAGAACTCGGAGACCCAGTACTTC